Below are 12 T cell receptor beta chains sequenced from a single sample in a study of blood T cells in healthy people across ages. It was with a sample-barcoded 5' primer and a J-beta primer mix that a second PCR of about 6 to 12 cycles was run. TCRdb reprocessed the 5' RACE reads with MiXCR, giving one entry per CDR3 protein. This sample yields around 1,000,000 distinct CDR3 sequences, of which roughly two fifths are seen a single time; about an eighth belongs to the top ten. The specimen was blood. These receptors were taken from a young man in good health.

In this sample, this clonotype turned up a few times. The chain links TRBV5-1 to TRBJ2-1; D remains unclear. Germline values: CDR1 SGHRS, CDR2 YFSETQ. Trimming removed 1 base at V and 8 bases at J, with 7 bases between. This CDR3 has 12 residues. As DNA, the CDR3 is TGCGCCAGCAGCTTGATGGGCGATGAGCAGTTCTTC. Encoded protein: CASSLMGDEQFF.

The V gene is TRBV12-3 or TRBV12-4, the J gene TRBJ2-3; D not certain. Trimming removed 0 bases from V and 2 bases from J, with 12 bases in between. The CDR3 has 16 amino acids. As DNA, the CDR3 is TGTGCCAGCAGTTTAGCGGATCGGAAAAACACAGATACGCAGTATTTT. Translating gives CASSLADRKNTDTQYF.

The rearrangement links TRBV7-2 to TRBJ2-7, with no clear D. The germline V gene has CDR1 SGHTA and CDR2 FQGNSA. The CDR3 is 14 residues long. V lost 1 base and J lost 7, with 14 bases in between. As DNA, the CDR3 is TGTGCCAGCAGCTTAGAGGCAAATCGGTTTGAGCAGTACTTC. Translated: CASSLEANRFEQYF.

The V and J genes are TRBV7-9 and TRBJ2-1, with unresolved D. The CDR3 runs to 14 residues. V lost 1 base, J lost 8 bases, and 12 bases lay in between. Germline values: CDR1 SEHNR, CDR2 FQNEAQ (reference sequence). CDR3 sequence reads: CASSLGEGRYEQFF. The DNA of the CDR3 is TGTGCCAGCAGCTTAGGCGAAGGGCGGTATGAGCAGTTCTTC.

The chain joins TRBV9 to TRBJ1-6; 8 bases match TRBD1. Unmatched junction bases numbered 5, after V lost 5 bases and J lost 7 bases. Per the germline V gene, CDR1 is SGDLS and CDR2 is YYNGEE. The CDR3 loop spans 14 amino acids. The CDR3 DNA is TGTGCCAGCAGTAGACAGGGGACCAATTCACCCCTCCACTTT. Amino acids: CASSRQGTNSPLHF.

V is TRBV28 and J is TRBJ2-3, with 9 positions matching TRBD1. Germline CDR1 is MDHEN and CDR2 is SYDVKM. The CDR3 totals 16 residues. V gave up 6 bases and J gave up 3 bases; unmatched junction bases: 10. The chain's CDR3 is CASSDPGQGKTDTQYF. CDR3 DNA: TGTGCCAGCAGCGACCCGGGACAGGGAAAGACAGATACGCAGTATTTT.

This clonotype was detected ten times or more. The chain has TRBV5-1 and TRBJ2-1; unclear D gene. Germline values: CDR1 SGHRS, CDR2 YFSETQ. This CDR3 spans 16 amino acids. V dropped 2 bases and J dropped 4 bases, with 16 bases sitting between them. The CDR3: CASSLDGPVEYNEQFF. The CDR3 nucleotides are TGCGCCAGCAGCTTAGATGGACCTGTTGAATACAATGAGCAGTTCTTC.

This clonotype was seen more than once but under ten times. This sequence joins TRBV24-1 and TRBJ2-1; D unclear. Germline V gene lookup returns CDR1 KGHDR and CDR2 SFDVKD. The CDR3 has 14 residues. V was pared by 6 bases and J by 1 base, with 9 bases between. In DNA form, the CDR3 reads TGTGCCACCAGTATGGGCCAATCCTACAATGAGCAGTTCTTC. Translation gives CATSMGQSYNEQFF.

CDR3 in amino acids: CASSPFMDRSTNEQFF. The CDR3 DNA sequence: TGTGCCAGCTCACCCTTCATGGACAGATCGACCAATGAGCAGTTCTTC. The genes are TRBV18 and TRBJ2-1; perhaps TRBD1 as D (6 bases). Germline CDR1 reads KGHSH; CDR2 reads LQKENI. This CDR3 region has 16 residues. The ends were cut back, 3 bases at V and 6 bases at J, with 18 bases in the middle.

CDR3 amino acids: CASSFDVGCDTQYF. In DNA, the CDR3 is TGTGCCAGCAGTTTCGATGTGGGGTGCGATACGCAGTATTTT. V gene TRBV12-3 or TRBV12-4 combines with J gene TRBJ2-3, with D hard to call. Trimming left V 3 bases short and J 6 bases short, with 13 bases between. There are 14 residues in the CDR3.

This clonotype was counted a few times. This chain joins TRBV13 and TRBJ2-1, with no clear D. The CDR3 has 14 residues. Germline assignment: CDR1 PRHDT and CDR2 FYEKMQ (reference sequence). V lost 3 bases and J lost 6, with 12 bases in between. The CDR3 coding sequence is TGTGCCAGCAGCTTTTATACTCCCCCCAATGAGCAGTTCTTC. Protein sequence: CASSFYTPPNEQFF.

This clonotype occurred a few times. The chain joins TRBV6-5 to TRBJ2-3, with D possibly matching TRBD2 (6 bases). The V and J ends lost 6 bases and 1 base respectively, with 14 bases between them. CDR1 MNHEY and CDR2 SVGAGI come from the germline V gene. This CDR3 is built from 15 residues. CDR3 sequence reads: CASRRLVLGTDTQYF. The CDR3, as DNA: TGTGCCAGCAGAAGACTAGTCCTCGGCACAGATACGCAGTATTTT.